The source of this T cell receptor beta chain is a study of T cells in Graves' hyperthyroidism and ophthalmopathy. Study results and caveats: Appearing also in blood were most of the thyroid clonotypes expanded above 0.001.

Only a few counts were recorded for this clonotype. Its antigen is unknown. The trim removed 6 bases at V and 9 bases at J, leaving 11 bases unmatched. There are 14 residues in the CDR3. CDR1 SGHVS and CDR2 FQNEAQ come from the germline V gene. RNA transcripts were the template for amplifying TCR beta CDR3 regions. The TCR CDR3 first-round RT-PCR relied on the HTBI primer set. TCRdb ran MiXCR on the multiplex PCR reads and lists one entry per CDR3 protein. The data contain around 700,000 distinct CDR3 sequences, 15% to 20% of them singletons. These patients, aged 18 to 65, had recently diagnosed hyperthyroidism lasting under 2 months.

The sequencing sample was made of blood. The chain couples TRBV7-8 to TRBJ2-1; 7 bases map to TRBD2. The clonotype was recovered from a woman aged 45 to 65 with Graves' hyperthyroidism that later progressed to Graves' ophthalmopathy. The chain's CDR3 is CASRIRGGEGEQFF. The CDR3 region has the DNA TGTGCCAGCAGGATCCGCGGGGGAGAGGGTGAGCAGTTCTTC.